The 4 T cell receptor beta chains in this list originate from one sample, sequenced in a study of regulatory T cells in long-lasting Graves disease. Construction of TCR beta libraries relied on iRepertoire HTBI primers and on Arm-PCR targeting CDR3 regions. TCRdb re-called the multiplex PCR reads with MiXCR, one entry per CDR3 protein. Of some 250,000 distinct CDR3 sequences listed, about 20% were seen once; the top ten hold 14%. Described time point: newly diagnosed GD, antithyroid drugs for less than 3 months. After RNA was extracted from PBMCs, the TCR library was made from it. The data were also submitted as part of a second study, on T cells in Graves' hyperthyroidism and ophthalmopathy.

The sequencing used peripheral blood mononuclear cells (PBMCs), collected at new diagnosis, from a patient treated with antithyroid drugs. These receptors came from a woman under 40 with Graves disease.

The V call is TRBV7-9, the J call TRBJ2-7; D is unresolved. Germline V CDR1 and CDR2: SEHNR, FQNEAQ (reference sequence). CDR3 length: 12 residues. The ends were cut back, 5 bases at V and 7 bases at J, with 12 bases in the middle. Written as DNA, the CDR3 is TGTGCCAGCAGCCCCAACATGGGAGAGCAGTACTTC. Amino acids: CASSPNMGEQYF.

This clonotype was observed at least ten times. The chain is built from TRBV12-3 or TRBV12-4 and TRBJ2-5; TRBD1 matches 7 bases. V dropped 6 bases and J dropped 3; count of bases not matched to a gene: 7. The CDR3 runs to 14 residues. CDR3 amino acids: CASRFHTGEETQYF. CDR3 sequence (DNA): TGTGCCAGCAGGTTTCATACAGGGGAAGAGACCCAGTACTTC.

This clonotype was counted ten times or more. CDR3 sequence reads: CASSFRPTAEGETQYF. The CDR3 DNA follows: TGTGCCAGCAGCTTCCGGCCGACAGCGGAAGGGGAGACCCAGTACTTC. The rearrangement links TRBV5-4 to TRBJ2-5; D is tentatively TRBD1 or TRBD2 (5 bases each). CDR3 length: 16 amino acids. Trimming shortened V by 2 bases and J by 5 bases, and 19 bases separated the two germline ends. Germline CDR1 SGHNT, CDR2 YYREEE (reference sequence).

In its sample, this clonotype was seen many times. The chain links TRBV3-1 to TRBJ1-4; D remains unclear. Germline CDR1 and CDR2: LGHDT and YNNKEL (reference sequence). V was pared by 3 bases and J by 8 bases, with 13 bases between. This CDR3 has 14 amino acids. The DNA for the CDR3 is TGTGCCAGCAGCCAGGTTGGGCCGGAGGAAAAACTGTTTTTT. Translation gives CASSQVGPEEKLFF.